Detailed here is one TCR beta chain. This sample stems from a study of blood T cell repertoires in COVID-19. In the study overall: In each case, the material was cDNA or gDNA derived from T cells, B-cell-depleted T cells, or PBMCs.

From germline, CDR1 is LNHDA and CDR2 SQIVND (reference sequence). V was cut by 4 bases and J by 0 bases, with 23 bases left in between. The CDR3 is 19 amino acids. The assay was immunoSEQ multiplex PCR, and TCRdb's table has in-frame clones only and misses some. The sample contains roughly 100,000 clones, approximately 84% of which appear only once. Sequences were obtained from peripheral blood. This TCR was sampled from a woman in her sixties or seventies with acute or convalescent COVID-19. The chain links TRBV19 to TRBJ2-3; D possibly corresponds to TRBD2 (6 bases). This CDR3 reads CASSTARAGRASSTDTQYF. CDR3 sequence (DNA): TGTGCCAGTAGTACGGCGAGGGCGGGAAGGGCCTCTAGCACAGATACGCAGTATTTT.